This T cell receptor beta chain was recorded in a study of STAT3 mutations in large granular lymphocyte leukemia. The method was immunoSEQ multiplex PCR; TCRdb's version includes in-frame clones alone and lacks a portion of them. The sample carries roughly 5,900 clones, 88% recorded once. V lost 4 bases and J 5 bases, leaving 10 bases between the germline ends. CDR1 SGHDT and CDR2 YYEEEE come from the germline V gene. This CDR3 has 13 amino acids. With regard to this clone: The antigen remains undetermined.

Overall study results and limits: At least one immunodominant TCR beta clonotype appeared in every T-cell large granular lymphocyte leukemia patient.

This chain joins TRBV5-6 and TRBJ1-5; TRBD1 is a possible D gene (6 bases). The sequence came from a human donor with T large granular lymphocyte leukemia. Some clones in this sample may be carry-over from other donors' samples. Specimen: PBMCs. The CDR3 loop reads CASSSGQYQPQHF. The CDR3 DNA reads as TGTGCCAGCAGCAGCGGACAGTATCAGCCCCAGCATTTT.